A selection of T cell receptor beta chains follows, all from one sample in a study of CD8 T cells in Susac syndrome. TCRdb processed the immunoSEQ multiplex PCR reads anew with MiXCR; each CDR3 protein has one entry. Of about 300,000 distinct CDR3 sequences listed, 85% are singletons. The sequenced sample was CD8+ T cells from PBMCs. All receptors come from a human donor with multiple sclerosis. Both conserved end residues are part of each CDR3. A D gene is named only where the DNA matches it firmly. Where a row states a size, it is once, few, many or the class of an expanded clone; other rows omit it.

v_gene	d_gene	abundance	j_gene	CDR3aa	CDR3nt
TRBV5-1	.	.	TRBJ2-1	CASSLRGPSYNEQFF	TGCGCCAGCAGCTTAAGAGGACCCTCCTACAATGAGCAGTTCTTC
TRBV6-2/TRBV6-3	TRBD1	.	TRBJ1-2	CASSWTGTNYGYTF	TGTGCCAGCAGTTGGACAGGGACTAACTATGGCTACACCTTC
TRBV7-9	.	.	TRBJ1-1	CASSFPGDHTEAFF	TGTGCCAGCAGCTTTCCAGGGGATCACACTGAAGCTTTCTTT
TRBV4-3	.	.	TRBJ2-2	CASSQGFLVDGELFF	TGCGCCAGCAGCCAGGGATTTTTGGTTGATGGGGAGCTGTTTTTT
TRBV9	TRBD2	.	TRBJ2-1	CASSPGGGPTAEQFF	TGTGCCAGCAGCCCGGGGGGAGGGCCTACGGCGGAGCAGTTCTTC
TRBV27	.	.	TRBJ2-7	CASSLYHSYEQYF	TGTGCCAGCAGTTTATACCACAGCTACGAGCAGTACTTC
TRBV6-5	TRBD1	.	TRBJ2-7	CASSYDGTGGYLYF	TGTGCCAGCAGTTACGACGGGACAGGGGGTTATCTGTACTTC
TRBV4-3	.	few	TRBJ2-7	CASSQDRGYEQYF	TGTGCCAGCAGCCAAGATCGGGGGTACGAGCAGTACTTC
TRBV15	TRBD2	.	TRBJ2-7	CATSRETGGPYLWQYF	TGTGCCACCAGCAGAGAGACGGGAGGTCCCTACCTTTGGCAGTACTTC
TRBV9	.	.	TRBJ2-2	CASSVEEWGLFSGELFF	TGTGCCAGCAGCGTAGAGGAGTGGGGGCTGTTTTCCGGGGAGCTGTTTTTT
TRBV11-2	.	.	TRBJ1-1	CASSPEGGRRRNTEAFF	TGTGCCAGCAGCCCGGAGGGGGGCAGAAGAAGGAACACTGAAGCTTTCTTT
TRBV19	.	.	TRBJ2-3	CASSSDPRGWDTQYF	TGTGCCAGTAGCTCGGACCCACGGGGTTGGGATACGCAGTATTTT
TRBV24-1	.	once	TRBJ2-7	CATSGTGSYEQYF	TGTGCCACCAGTGGAACAGGGTCCTACGAGCAGTACTTC
TRBV24-1	.	.	TRBJ1-5	CATSDIPVAGSNQPQHF	TGTGCCACCAGTGATATCCCGGTCGCGGGGAGCAATCAGCCCCAGCATTTT
TRBV7-9	TRBD1	.	TRBJ1-2	CASSSGTVYGYTF	TGTGCCAGCAGCTCCGGGACAGTATATGGCTACACCTTC
TRBV6-6	.	.	TRBJ2-3	CASSYPMGTDTQYF	TGTGCCAGCAGTTATCCGATGGGTACAGATACGCAGTATTTT
TRBV10-2	.	.	TRBJ2-7	CASSPPRDSDYEQYF	TGCGCCAGCAGTCCCCCCCGGGACTCTGACTACGAGCAGTACTTC
TRBV9	.	.	TRBJ1-1	CASRGVGTEAFF	TGTGCCAGCAGGGGGGTTGGCACTGAAGCTTTCTTT
TRBV7-9	.	.	TRBJ1-3	CASSQRHAEGNTIYF	TGTGCCAGCAGCCAACGACACGCCGAAGGAAACACCATATATTTT
TRBV4-2	.	.	TRBJ2-1	CASSHPDTYSGNEQFF	TGTGCCAGCAGCCACCCTGACACCTATTCCGGGAATGAGCAGTTCTTC
TRBV30	.	.	TRBJ1-5	CAWSAWADTQHF	TGTGCCTGGAGTGCGTGGGCAGATACGCAGCATTTT
TRBV9	.	.	TRBJ2-7	CASSADYPYEQYF	TGTGCCAGCAGCGCGGACTACCCCTACGAGCAGTACTTC
TRBV27	.	.	TRBJ1-5	CASSLFGLRPWGNQPQHF	TGTGCCAGCAGTTTATTCGGTTTGCGACCCTGGGGCAATCAGCCCCAGCATTTT